This T cell receptor (beta chain) was obtained from a study of cytomegalovirus exposure and HLA in healthy donors. The table lists this clone with a few counts. Its specificity is unknown. CDR1 SGDLS and CDR2 YYNGEE come from the germline V gene. The length of the CDR3 is 16 residues. After removal of 4 bases from V and 1 base from J, the junction contained 3 bases not matched to a gene. This PCR relied on a set of 60 Vbeta primers and 13 Jbeta primers. The data were produced by immunoSEQ multiplex PCR, yet TCRdb's version contains in-frame clones alone and is incomplete. Here the sample spans roughly 110,000 clones, over 70% being singletons. Study-wide results and limits: Donors belonging to an Asian-associated ancestry cluster reportedly showed fewer N-insertions in productive TCRs than the approximately 640-donor mean, according to what a later analysis found. Presence/absence analyses assumed roughly uniform sequencing depth across donors, which may not hold. The study designated fewer than 200 TCR beta chains cytomegalovirus-associated.

This sequence originates from a man aged 25-45 years in good health and CMV-seronegative. V is TRBV9 and J is TRBJ2-6; 9 bases are a match to TRBD1. Sequenced: PBMCs. The CDR3 DNA reads TGTGCCAGCAGCCGGGACAGGGATTCTGGGGCCAACGTCCTGACTTTC. Residues: CASSRDRDSGANVLTF.